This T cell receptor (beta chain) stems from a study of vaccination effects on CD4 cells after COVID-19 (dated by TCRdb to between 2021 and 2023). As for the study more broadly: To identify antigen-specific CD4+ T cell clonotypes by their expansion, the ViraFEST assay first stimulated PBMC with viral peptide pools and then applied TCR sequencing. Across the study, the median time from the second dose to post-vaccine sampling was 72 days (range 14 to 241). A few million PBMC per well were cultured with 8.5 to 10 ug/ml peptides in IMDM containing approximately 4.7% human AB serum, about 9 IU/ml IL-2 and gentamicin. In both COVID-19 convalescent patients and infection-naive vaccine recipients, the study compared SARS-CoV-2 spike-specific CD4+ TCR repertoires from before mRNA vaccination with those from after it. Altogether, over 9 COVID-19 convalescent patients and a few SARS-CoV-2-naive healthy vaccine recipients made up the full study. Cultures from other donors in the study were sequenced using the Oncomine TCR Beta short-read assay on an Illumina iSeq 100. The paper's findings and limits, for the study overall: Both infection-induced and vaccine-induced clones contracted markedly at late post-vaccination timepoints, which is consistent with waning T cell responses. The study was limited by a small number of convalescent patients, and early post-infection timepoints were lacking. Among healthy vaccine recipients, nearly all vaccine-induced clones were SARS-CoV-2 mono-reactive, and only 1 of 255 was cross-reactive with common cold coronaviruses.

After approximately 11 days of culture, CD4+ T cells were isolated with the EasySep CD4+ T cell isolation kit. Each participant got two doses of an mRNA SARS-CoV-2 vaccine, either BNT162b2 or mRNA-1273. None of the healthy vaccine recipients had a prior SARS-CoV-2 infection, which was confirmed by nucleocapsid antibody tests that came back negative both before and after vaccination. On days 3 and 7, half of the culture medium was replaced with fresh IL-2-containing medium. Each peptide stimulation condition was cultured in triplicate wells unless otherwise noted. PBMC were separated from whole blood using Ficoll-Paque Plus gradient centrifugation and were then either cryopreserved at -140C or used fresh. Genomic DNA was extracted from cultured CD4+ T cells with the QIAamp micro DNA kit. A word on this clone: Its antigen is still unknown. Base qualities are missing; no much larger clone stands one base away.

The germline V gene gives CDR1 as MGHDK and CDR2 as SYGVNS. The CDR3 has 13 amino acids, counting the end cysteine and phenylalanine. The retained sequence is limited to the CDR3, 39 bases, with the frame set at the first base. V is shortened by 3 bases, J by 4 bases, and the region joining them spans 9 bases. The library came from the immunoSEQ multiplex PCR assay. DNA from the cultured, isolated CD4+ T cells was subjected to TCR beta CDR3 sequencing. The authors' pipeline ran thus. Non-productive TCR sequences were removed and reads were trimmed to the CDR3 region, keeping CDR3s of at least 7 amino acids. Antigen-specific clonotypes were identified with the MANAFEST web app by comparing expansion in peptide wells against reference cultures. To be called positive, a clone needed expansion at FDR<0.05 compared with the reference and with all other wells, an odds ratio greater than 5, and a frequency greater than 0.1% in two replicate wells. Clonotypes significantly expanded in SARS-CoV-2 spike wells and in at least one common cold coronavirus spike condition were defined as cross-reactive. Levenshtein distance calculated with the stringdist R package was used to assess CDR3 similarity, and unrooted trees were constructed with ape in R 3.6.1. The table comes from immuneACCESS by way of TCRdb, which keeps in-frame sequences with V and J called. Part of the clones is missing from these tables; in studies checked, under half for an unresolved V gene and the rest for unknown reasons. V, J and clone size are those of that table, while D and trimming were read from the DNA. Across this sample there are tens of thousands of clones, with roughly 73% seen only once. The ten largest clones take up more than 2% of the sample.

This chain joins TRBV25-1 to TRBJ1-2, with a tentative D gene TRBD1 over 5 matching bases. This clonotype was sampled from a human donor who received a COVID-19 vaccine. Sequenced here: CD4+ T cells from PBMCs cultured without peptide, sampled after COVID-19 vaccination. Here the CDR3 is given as CASSDGDSYGYTF. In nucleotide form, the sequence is TGTGCCAGCAGTGACGGAGACAGCTATGGCTACACCTTC.